This T cell receptor beta chain is from a study of PD-1 blockade in classical Hodgkin lymphoma. Time point noted: cycle 4 day 1 (C4D1), after more than five weeks of nivolumab. Every one of the patients relapsed after autologous stem cell transplantation (brentuximab vedotin exposure was variable). The CD4+ T cells used were purified from thawed PBMCs through magnetic negative selection. Measured with immunoSEQ multiplex PCR; TCRdb has only the in-frame clones, and not every one. The table lists about 25,000 clones, 65% to 90% of them singletons. A word on this clone: Its antigen is not known.

Study findings and constraints: Some patients began nivolumab under 1 year after ASCT. These patients were excluded from later analyses. Newly diagnosed patients had diversity similar to the baseline diversity of complete responders.

The trim removed 4 bases at V and 7 bases at J, leaving 11 bases unmatched. Germline CDR1 and CDR2: MNHEY and SMNVEV (reference sequence). The CDR3 runs to 15 residues. V gene TRBV27 combines with J gene TRBJ1-1; 8 bases fit TRBD1. The sequence came from a human donor with classical Hodgkin lymphoma. Sequencing used CD4+ T cells from blood, obtained before the fourth cycle of nivolumab. The CDR3 DNA sequence: TGTGCCAGCAGTTCCTTCCGGACAGGGAAGGATGAAGCTTTCTTT. It is translated as CASSSFRTGKDEAFF.